One and the same sample provided the 12 T cell receptor beta chains below, sequenced in a study of blood T cell repertoires in COVID-19. Sequencing was performed with immunoSEQ multiplex PCR; in TCRdb, only in-frame clones are kept and a portion is missing. The sample shows 200,000 to 300,000 clones, about 91% of them seen only once. The sample consisted of peripheral blood. All receptors come from a man aged 80 or over with acute or convalescent COVID-19.

The genes are TRBV6-5 and TRBJ1-1, with 8 bases that match TRBD1. The junction had 5 bases not matched to a gene; V was cut back by 1 base and J by 4 bases. This CDR3 comprises 15 residues. Looked up from germline, CDR1 is MNHEY and CDR2 is SVGAGI. The CDR3 reads CASSYWGRGLTEAFF. The CDR3 DNA reads as TGTGCCAGCAGTTACTGGGGCAGGGGGCTCACTGAAGCTTTCTTT.

V gene TRBV18 combines with J gene TRBJ2-3, with D possibly TRBD2 on 6 matching bases. V lost 0 bases and J lost 0, with 7 bases in between. CDR3 length: 15 amino acids. The germline V gene encodes CDR1 KGHSH and CDR2 LQKENI. The CDR3 coding sequence is TGTGCCAGCTCACCACCCGGGGGTAGCACAGATACGCAGTATTTT. It specifies CASSPPGGSTDTQYF.

This clone was detected once. The chain couples TRBV6-5 to TRBJ1-2; no firm D call. Deletions cut 1 base from V and 4 bases from J, with 7 bases between. The CDR3 length is 13 residues. Germline V CDR1 and CDR2: MNHEY, SVGAGI. As DNA, the CDR3 is TGTGCCAGCAGTTACTTAAATCGCTATGGCTACACCTTC. It encodes CASSYLNRYGYTF.

This chain links TRBV6-6 with TRBJ1-2; perhaps TRBD1 as D (5 bases). Germline-derived CDR1 and CDR2 are MNHNY and SVGAGI (reference sequence). V was trimmed by 5 bases and J by 4 bases, leaving 8 bases between them. The CDR3 runs to 12 residues. The CDR3 sequence is CASSDSFYGYTF. The CDR3 DNA reads as TGTGCCAGCAGTGACAGTTTCTATGGCTACACCTTC.

The count of this clone is one. This chain uses TRBV3-1 (or the pseudogene TRBV3-2) with TRBJ2-7; 7 nucleotides agree with TRBD1. CDR1 is LGHDT and CDR2 is YNNKEL in the germline V gene (reference sequence). The V gene end was trimmed by 4 bases and the J gene end by 2 bases; junction bases not matched to a gene: 5. This CDR3 is 14 amino acids long. The CDR3 bases are TGTGCCAGCAGCCCGGACAGGCATCCCTACGAGCAGTACTTC. It translates to CASSPDRHPYEQYF.

This clone was detected only once. Written as DNA, the CDR3 is TGTGCCAGCGGGTTACCCGGAGGGGCCGACACTGAAGCTTTCTTT. Translating gives CASGLPGGADTEAFF. The rearrangement uses TRBV28 and TRBJ1-1; a weak D match, TRBD1 (5 bases). The germline CDR1 and CDR2 sequences are MDHEN and SYDVKM. V lost 8 bases and J lost 3, with 19 bases in between. This CDR3 comprises 15 residues.

The chain uses TRBV9 and TRBJ1-3; D uncertain. CDR1 is SGDLS and CDR2 is YYNGEE in the germline V gene. This CDR3 contains 15 residues. Trimming shortened V by 1 base and J by 4 bases, and 12 bases separated the two germline ends. Here the CDR3 DNA reads TGTGCCAGCAGCGTACGACCAGCGGGAGGAAACACCATATATTTT. Amino acid sequence: CASSVRPAGGNTIYF.

The V call is TRBV24-1, the J call TRBJ1-5, with TRBD1 as a possible D gene (6 bases). The CDR3 runs 13 residues. Trimming shortened V by 6 bases and J by 4 bases, and 9 bases separated the two germline ends. Germline V gene lookup returns CDR1 KGHDR and CDR2 SFDVKD. CDR3 sequence reads: CATSMQGNQPQHF. The CDR3 DNA follows: TGTGCCACCAGTATGCAGGGGAATCAGCCCCAGCATTTT.

This clone was picked up one time. This rearrangement joins TRBV4-3 to TRBJ1-1; 7 bases map to TRBD1. V shed 4 bases and J 5 bases; nucleotides not matched to a gene: 13. The CDR3 runs to 16 residues. Germline V gene sequence: CDR1 LGHNA, CDR2 YSLEER. The CDR3 loop is CASSPGTASVGTEAFF. CDR3 DNA: TGCGCCAGCAGCCCCGGGACAGCCTCGGTCGGAACTGAAGCTTTCTTT.

This chain links TRBV18 with TRBJ1-5, with 11 bases fitting TRBD1. The ends lost 1 base at V and 5 bases at J; junction bases unmatched: 7. CDR1 KGHSH and CDR2 LQKENI come from the germline V gene. The CDR3 extends over 17 amino acids. CDR3 sequence: CASSPQKLGQGDQPQHF. CDR3 bases: TGTGCCAGCTCACCACAAAAACTGGGACAGGGGGATCAGCCCCAGCATTTT.

The V call is TRBV4-1, the J call TRBJ2-5; 12 bases map to TRBD2. CDR3 length: 17 residues. CDR1 and CDR2 (germline): MGHRA, YSYEKL. Trimming took 5 bases from V and 2 from J; bases not matched to a gene: 9. The CDR3 loop is CASSFLTSGGPQETQYF. DNA for the CDR3: TGCGCCAGCAGCTTCTTGACTAGCGGGGGACCTCAAGAGACCCAGTACTTC.

V is TRBV6-5 and J is TRBJ2-3; 7 bases fit TRBD1. The J segment lost 5 bases and the V segment lost 2 bases, leaving 7 bases of the junction unmatched. The CDR3 is 15 residues long. Per germline, CDR1 MNHEY and CDR2 SVGAGI. The CDR3 DNA reads as TGTGCCAGCAGTTACAGATTACAGGGGATAGATACGCAGTATTTT. It yields the protein CASSYRLQGIDTQYF.